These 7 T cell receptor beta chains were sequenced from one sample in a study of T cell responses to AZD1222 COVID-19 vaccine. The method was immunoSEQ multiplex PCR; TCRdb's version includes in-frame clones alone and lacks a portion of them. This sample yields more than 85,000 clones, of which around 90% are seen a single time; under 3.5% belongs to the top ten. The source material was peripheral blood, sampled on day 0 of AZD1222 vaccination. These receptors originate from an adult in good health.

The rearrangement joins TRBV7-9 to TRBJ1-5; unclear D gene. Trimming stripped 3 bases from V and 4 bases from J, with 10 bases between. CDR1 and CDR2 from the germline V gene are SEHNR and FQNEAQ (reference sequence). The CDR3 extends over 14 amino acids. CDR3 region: CASSLGNGNQPQHF. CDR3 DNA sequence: TGTGCCAGCAGCTTGGGTAACGGGAATCAGCCCCAGCATTTT.

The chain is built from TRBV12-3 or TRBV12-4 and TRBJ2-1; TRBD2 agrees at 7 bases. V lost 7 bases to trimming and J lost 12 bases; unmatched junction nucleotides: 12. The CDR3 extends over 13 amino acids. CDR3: CASTGGLRSGQFF. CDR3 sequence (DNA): TGTGCCAGCACCGGGGGGTTGCGGTCTGGGCAGTTCTTC.

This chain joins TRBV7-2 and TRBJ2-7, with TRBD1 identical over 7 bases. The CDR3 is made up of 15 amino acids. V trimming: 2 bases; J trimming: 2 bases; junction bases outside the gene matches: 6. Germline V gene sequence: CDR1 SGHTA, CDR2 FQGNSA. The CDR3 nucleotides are TGTGCCAGCAGCTTATCGGTAGGACAGGCCTACGAGCAGTACTTC. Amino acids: CASSLSVGQAYEQYF.

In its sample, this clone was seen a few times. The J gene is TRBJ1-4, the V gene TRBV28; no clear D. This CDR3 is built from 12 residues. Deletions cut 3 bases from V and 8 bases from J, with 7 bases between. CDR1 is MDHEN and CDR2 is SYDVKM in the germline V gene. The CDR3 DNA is TGTGCCAGCAGTTTTTTCAGGGAAAAACTGTTTTTT. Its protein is CASSFFREKLFF.

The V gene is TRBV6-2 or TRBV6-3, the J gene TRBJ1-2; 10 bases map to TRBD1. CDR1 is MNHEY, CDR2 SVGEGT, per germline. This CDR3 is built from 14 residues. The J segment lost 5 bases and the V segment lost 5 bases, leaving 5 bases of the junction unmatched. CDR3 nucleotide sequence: TGTGCCAGCAGTGTCGAGGGACAGGGGTATGGCTACACCTTC. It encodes CASSVEGQGYGYTF.

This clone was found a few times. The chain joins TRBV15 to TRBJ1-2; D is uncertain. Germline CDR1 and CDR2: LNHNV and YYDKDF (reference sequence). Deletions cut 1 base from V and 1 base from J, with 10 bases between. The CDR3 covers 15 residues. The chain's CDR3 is CATSRGPVLNYGYTF. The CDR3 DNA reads TGTGCCACCAGCAGAGGCCCGGTTCTTAACTATGGCTACACCTTC.

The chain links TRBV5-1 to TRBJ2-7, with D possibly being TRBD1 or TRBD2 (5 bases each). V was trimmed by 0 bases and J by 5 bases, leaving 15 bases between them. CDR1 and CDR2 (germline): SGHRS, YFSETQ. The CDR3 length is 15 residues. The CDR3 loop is CASSLEGTQVDEQYF. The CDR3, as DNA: TGCGCCAGCAGCTTGGAGGGGACCCAAGTCGACGAGCAGTACTTC.